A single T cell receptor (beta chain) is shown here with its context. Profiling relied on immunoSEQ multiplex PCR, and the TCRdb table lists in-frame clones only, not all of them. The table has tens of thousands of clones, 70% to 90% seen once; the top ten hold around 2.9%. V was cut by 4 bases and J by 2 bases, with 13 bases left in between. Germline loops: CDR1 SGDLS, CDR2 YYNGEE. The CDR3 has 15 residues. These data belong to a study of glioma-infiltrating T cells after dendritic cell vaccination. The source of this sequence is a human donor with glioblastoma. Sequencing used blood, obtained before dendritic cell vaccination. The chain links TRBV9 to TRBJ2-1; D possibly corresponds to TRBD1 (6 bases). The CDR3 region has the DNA TGTGCCAGCAGCCCGACAGGAGTCACCTACAATGAGCAGTTCTTC. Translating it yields CASSPTGVTYNEQFF. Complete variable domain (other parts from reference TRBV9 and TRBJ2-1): DSGVTQTPKHLITATGQRVTLRCSPRSGDLSVYWYQQSLDQGLQFLIQYYNGEERAKGNILERFSAQQFPDLHSELNLSSLELGDSALYFCASSPTGVTYNEQFFGPGTRLTVL.